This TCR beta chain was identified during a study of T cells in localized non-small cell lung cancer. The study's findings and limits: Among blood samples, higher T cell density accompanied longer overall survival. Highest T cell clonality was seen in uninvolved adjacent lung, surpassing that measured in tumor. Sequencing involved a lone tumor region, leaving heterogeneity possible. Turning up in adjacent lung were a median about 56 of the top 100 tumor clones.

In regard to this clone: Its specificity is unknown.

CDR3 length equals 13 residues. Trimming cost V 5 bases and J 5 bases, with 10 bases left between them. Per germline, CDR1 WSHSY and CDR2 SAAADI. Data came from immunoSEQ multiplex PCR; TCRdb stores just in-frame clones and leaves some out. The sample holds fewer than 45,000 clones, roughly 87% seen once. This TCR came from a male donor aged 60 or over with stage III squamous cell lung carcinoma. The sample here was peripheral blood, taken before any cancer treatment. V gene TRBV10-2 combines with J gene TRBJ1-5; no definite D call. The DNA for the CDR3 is TGCGCCAGCAGTATCACGGACGATCAGCCCCAGCATTTT. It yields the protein CASSITDDQPQHF.